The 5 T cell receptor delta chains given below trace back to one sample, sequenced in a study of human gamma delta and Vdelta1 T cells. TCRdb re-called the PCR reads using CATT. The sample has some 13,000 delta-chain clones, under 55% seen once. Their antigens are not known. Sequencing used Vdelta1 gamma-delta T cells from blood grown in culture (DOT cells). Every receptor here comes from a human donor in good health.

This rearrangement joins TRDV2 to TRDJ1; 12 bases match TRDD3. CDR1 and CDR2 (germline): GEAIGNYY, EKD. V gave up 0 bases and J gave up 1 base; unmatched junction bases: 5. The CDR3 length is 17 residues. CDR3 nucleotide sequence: TGTGCCTGTGACACCGGCTGGGGGATACGTTTCACCGATAAACTCATCTTT. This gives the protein CACDTGWGIRFTDKLIF.

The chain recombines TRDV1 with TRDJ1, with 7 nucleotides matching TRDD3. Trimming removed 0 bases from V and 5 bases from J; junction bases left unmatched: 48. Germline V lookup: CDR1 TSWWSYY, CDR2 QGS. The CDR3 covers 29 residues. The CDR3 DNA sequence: TGTGCTCTTGGGGAACTACGAACCGCCCCCGCTGGGGGCACCGGGAGCGGCTACACCACGCTTGGACCTGCGGATAAACTCATCTTT. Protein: CALGELRTAPAGGTGSGYTTLGPADKLIF.

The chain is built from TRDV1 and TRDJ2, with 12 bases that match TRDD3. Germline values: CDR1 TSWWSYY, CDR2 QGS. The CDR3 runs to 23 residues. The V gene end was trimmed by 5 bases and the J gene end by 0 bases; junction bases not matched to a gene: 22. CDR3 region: CALGIPSLRTKLGDTSLTAQLFF. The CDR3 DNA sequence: TGTGCTCTTGGGATTCCTTCCCTACGGACGAAACTGGGGGATACATCTTTGACAGCACAACTCTTCTTT.

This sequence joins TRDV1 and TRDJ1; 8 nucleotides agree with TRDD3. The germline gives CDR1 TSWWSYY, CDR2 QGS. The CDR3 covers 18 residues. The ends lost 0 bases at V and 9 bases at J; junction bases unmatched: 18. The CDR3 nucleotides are TGTGCTCTTGGGGAACTAACCTACTGGGGGGAAGACGTGTGTGAACTCATCTTT. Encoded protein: CALGELTYWGEDVCELIF.

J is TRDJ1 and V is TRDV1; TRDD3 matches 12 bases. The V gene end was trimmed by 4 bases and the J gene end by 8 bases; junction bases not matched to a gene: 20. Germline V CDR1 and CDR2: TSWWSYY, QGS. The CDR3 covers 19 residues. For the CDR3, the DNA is TGTGCTCTTGGGGCACTACGAGGAGAACTGGGGGATACTTTTCAAAAACTCATCTTT. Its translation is CALGALRGELGDTFQKLIF.